The clone carrying this T cell receptor beta chain was detected many times. Its antigen is still unknown. These data belong to a study of early T cells in non-severe SARS-CoV-2 infection. Study context: The study sequenced bulk RNA from unsorted whole blood, with chains unpaired. Study-wide points: Matches to VDJdb favored anti-spike CD8 responses and missed private and CD4 specificities.

V shed 3 bases and J shed 5 bases, with 13 bases lying between them. There are 14 residues in the CDR3. CDR1 and CDR2 from the germline V gene are KGHDR and SFDVKD. Unique molecular identifier tags were affixed to discrete cDNA molecules. A single record per CDR3 protein comes from TCRdb applying MiXCR to the 5' RACE reads. Here the sample spans 25,000 to 30,000 distinct CDR3 sequences, roughly 5% being singletons. The source material was whole blood. V is TRBV24-1 and J is TRBJ2-7; D is perhaps TRBD2 (5 bases). This receptor was identified in an adult who was a healthcare worker with PCR-confirmed SARS-CoV-2 infection or an uninfected control (not recorded which). CDR3 region: CATSDRGESHEQYF. CDR3 sequence (DNA): TGTGCCACCAGTGATCGGGGTGAGTCCCACGAGCAGTACTTC.